These 26 T cell receptor beta chains came from one sample sequenced in a study of beta chain features in type 1 diabetes. Whole-study findings and limits: Type 1 diabetes patients had moderately but significantly shorter TCRB CDR3s in all four CD4+ subsets.

Expressed TCRB transcripts were sequenced, since all the RNA that had been isolated was reverse transcribed. Here immunoSEQ multiplex PCR was the method, and the copy in TCRdb shows in-frame clones only, minus some. Of some 150,000 clones listed, around 9.7% are singletons. These TCRs' antigens remain unknown. Sequences were obtained from central memory CD4+ T cells from blood. These receptors were taken from a woman younger than 45 with type 1 diabetes.

The chain combines TRBV6-6 with TRBJ2-5; the match to TRBD2 covers 8 bases. The V gene end was trimmed by 4 bases and the J gene end by 5 bases; junction bases not matched to a gene: 0. CDR3 length: 12 residues. Germline CDR1 is MNHNY and CDR2 is SVGAGI (reference sequence). The CDR3 DNA reads as TGTGCCAGCAGTTTAGCGGGGGAGACCCAGTACTTC. Protein product: CASSLAGETQYF.

This clone turned up a few times. The chain is built from TRBV28 and TRBJ1-5, with 8 bases lining up with TRBD1. Germline loops: CDR1 MDHEN, CDR2 SYDVKM. The CDR3 is 15 residues long. V lost 5 bases and J lost 4; bases outside the gene matches: 7. The CDR3 spells CASSLPGGENQPQHF. DNA for the CDR3: TGTGCCAGCAGTCTGCCAGGGGGCGAGAATCAGCCCCAGCATTTT.

The chain carries TRBV5-1 and TRBJ2-1, with 11 bases matching TRBD2. Trimming cost V 7 bases and J 8 bases; bases outside gene matches: 14. The CDR3 totals 16 residues. Germline V lookup: CDR1 SGHRS, CDR2 YFSETQ. The CDR3 DNA is TGCGCCAGCCGGCCGGGACTAGCGGATACGGCGGATGAGCAGTTCTTC. Its translation: CASRPGLADTADEQFF.

In this sample, this clone turned up a few times. The V call is TRBV28, the J call TRBJ2-7, with TRBD2 matching 8 bases. The CDR3 runs 16 residues. Trimming removed 6 bases from V and 4 bases from J; junction bases left unmatched: 14. Germline V gene data show CDR1 as MDHEN and CDR2 as SYDVKM. CDR3 nucleotides: TGTGCCAGCAGCCGCGCCCTAGCGGGTAACTTGTACGAGCAGTACTTC. It encodes CASSRALAGNLYEQYF.

In its sample, this clone was seen a few times. Other DNA sequences within the sample encode an identical CDR3. The J gene is TRBJ2-3, the V gene TRBV9; no clear D gene. Trimming pared 3 bases from V and 0 bases from J, leaving 5 bases between. Per germline, CDR1 SGDLS and CDR2 YYNGEE. The CDR3 spans 13 residues. CDR3 DNA sequence: TGTGCCAGCAGCGGCGGCAGCACAGATACGCAGTATTTT. It encodes CASSGGSTDTQYF.

The table lists this clone with a few counts. This rearrangement joins TRBV30 to TRBJ2-3; unclear D gene. CDR3 length: 12 amino acids. V shed 2 bases and J shed 3 bases, with 6 bases lying between them. The germline V gene has CDR1 GTSNPN and CDR2 SVGIG (reference sequence). CDR3 region: CAWSHSTDTQYF. As DNA, the CDR3 is TGTGCCTGGAGTCATAGTACAGATACGCAGTATTTT.

A few counts support this clone. The chain uses TRBV28 and TRBJ2-6; TRBD1 is a possible D gene (5 bases). Germline V CDR1 and CDR2: MDHEN, SYDVKM. V lost 3 bases to trimming and J lost 2 bases, with 14 bases between them. The CDR3 spans 17 residues. The CDR3 DNA reads TGTGCCAGCAGTTTTAGCCCAGGGTACACTGGGGCCAACGTCCTGACTTTC. Translating gives CASSFSPGYTGANVLTF.

V and J are TRBV9 and TRBJ2-2, with TRBD1 identical over 7 bases. J was trimmed by 4 bases and V by 0 bases; bases with no gene match: 6. The V gene's germline CDR1 is SGDLS and CDR2 YYNGEE. The CDR3 length is 16 residues. The CDR3 loop reads CASSVGTGAFTGELFF. The CDR3 bases are TGTGCCAGCAGCGTAGGTACAGGGGCCTTCACCGGGGAGCTGTTTTTT.

This clone was counted only a few times. For the CDR3, the DNA is TGTGCCAGCTCACCTCCGAGGACAGGGAAGGAGACCCAGTACTTC. This sequence encodes CASSPPRTGKETQYF. The chain recombines TRBV18 with TRBJ2-5; TRBD1 matches 8 bases. Germline assignment: CDR1 KGHSH and CDR2 LQKENI. The CDR3 totals 15 residues. The V and J ends lost 3 bases and 5 bases, in that order; junction bases with no gene match: 8. Based on the CDR3 plus reference TRBV18 and TRBJ2-5, the full variable domain is NAGVMQNPRHLVRRRGQEARLRCSPMKGHSHVYWYRQLPEEGLKFMVYLQKENIIDESGMPKERFSAEFPKEGPSILRIQQVVRGDSAAYFCASSPPRTGKETQYFGPGTRLLVL.

The rearrangement links TRBV5-1 to TRBJ2-7, with 8 bases aligning to TRBD1. The junction had 10 bases not matched to a gene; V was cut back by 4 bases and J by 4 bases. CDR1 is SGHRS, CDR2 YFSETQ, per germline. The CDR3 contains 15 residues. CDR3: CASSPNPGGVYEQYF. CDR3 nucleotides: TGCGCCAGCAGCCCAAACCCAGGGGGCGTGTACGAGCAGTACTTC.

A note on this clone: This same CDR3 is encoded by further DNA sequences in the sample. The rearrangement uses TRBV29-1 and TRBJ2-3; no clear D. Germline V lookup: CDR1 SQVTM, CDR2 ANQGSEA. Trimming removed 0 bases from V and 5 bases from J, with 9 bases in between. There are 13 residues in the CDR3. This CDR3 is CSVEDTRVDTQYF. The CDR3 DNA follows: TGCAGCGTTGAAGATACCCGGGTAGATACGCAGTATTTT.

This clone was recorded a few times. The chain has TRBV5-4 and TRBJ2-5; 8 nucleotides agree with TRBD1. Germline loops: CDR1 SGHNT, CDR2 YYREEE (reference sequence). The trim removed 4 bases at V and 6 bases at J, leaving 8 bases unmatched. This CDR3 is built from 14 residues. The CDR3 coding sequence is TGTGCCAGCAGCAAGCAGACAGGGGCCAAGACCCAGTACTTC. Its translation is CASSKQTGAKTQYF. Drawing the rest from reference TRBV5-4 and TRBJ2-5, the complete variable domain is ETGVTQSPTHLIKTRGQQVTLRCSSQSGHNTVSWYQQALGQGPQFIFQYYREEENGRGNFPPRFSGLQFPNYSSELNVNALELDDSALYLCASSKQTGAKTQYFGPGTRLLVL.

This clone was detected only a few times. The identical CDR3 is also encoded by other nucleotide sequences in the sample. This chain connects TRBV30 to TRBJ1-3; D call uncertain. The CDR3 length is 13 residues. The V end was cut by 2 bases, the J end by 2 bases, with 7 bases between. Germline-derived CDR1 and CDR2 are GTSNPN and SVGIG (reference sequence). The CDR3: CAWSRGTGNTIYF. The CDR3 region has the DNA TGTGCCTGGAGTCGGGGAACTGGAAACACCATATATTTT. Full variable domain (missing parts from reference TRBV30 and TRBJ1-3): SQTIHQWPATLVQPVGSPLSLECTVEGTSNPNLYWYRQAAGRGLQLLFYSVGIGQISSEVPQNLSASRPQDRQFILSSKKLLLSDSGFYLCAWSRGTGNTIYFGEGSWLTVV.

This chain links TRBV30 with TRBJ2-1; TRBD2 matches 8 bases. From germline, CDR1 is GTSNPN and CDR2 SVGIG (reference sequence). CDR3 length: 14 residues. The V segment lost 2 bases and the J segment 6 bases; nucleotides outside the gene matches: 6. CDR3 protein: CAWSRTGGGNEQFF. The CDR3 bases are TGTGCCTGGAGTAGGACGGGAGGGGGCAATGAGCAGTTCTTC.

This clone has more than one count but fewer than ten. The chain carries TRBV10-3 and TRBJ2-3, with 7 nucleotides matching TRBD2. Germline loops: CDR1 ENHRY, CDR2 SYGVKD. The CDR3 extends over 13 amino acids. V was clipped by 10 bases and J by 5 bases; unmatched bases: 9. CDR3 loop: CATFGTIGDTQYF. The CDR3 DNA reads as TGTGCCACTTTCGGGACTATAGGAGATACGCAGTATTTT.

This clone was counted only a few times. J is TRBJ2-7 and V is TRBV28, with D possibly matching TRBD1 (6 bases). Germline CDR1 is MDHEN and CDR2 is SYDVKM. CDR3 length: 14 residues. Trimming removed 5 bases at V and 4 bases at J, with 15 bases between. The CDR3 coding sequence is TGTGCCAGCAGTCTGACCGGGACAACTTACGAGCAGTACTTC. Its translation: CASSLTGTTYEQYF.

The chain is built from TRBV4-2 and TRBJ1-1; D remains unclear. Trimming took 0 bases from V and 0 from J, leaving 11 bases between them. The V gene's germline CDR1 is LGHNA and CDR2 YNFKEQ. The CDR3 covers 16 residues. Here the CDR3 DNA reads TGTGCCAGCAGCCAAGAGGTACAGACCTTGAACACTGAAGCTTTCTTT. It yields the protein CASSQEVQTLNTEAFF.

The V call is TRBV9, the J call TRBJ1-2; D may be TRBD1 (6 bases). Germline-derived CDR1 and CDR2 are SGDLS and YYNGEE. This CDR3 spans 12 amino acids. V dropped 4 bases and J dropped 7 bases, with 11 bases sitting between them. The CDR3 loop reads CASSSYRVGYTF. CDR3 DNA: TGTGCCAGCAGCTCATACAGGGTTGGCTACACCTTC.

This chain joins TRBV29-1 and TRBJ2-7; tentatively, D is TRBD2 (7 bases). The CDR3 runs 10 residues. With 4 bases removed from V and 11 bases from J, the gap between germline ends came to 12 bases. In germline, CDR1 is SQVTM, CDR2 ANQGSEA. In DNA form, the CDR3 reads TGCAGCGTTGGTGAGGGGGGGGAGTACTTC. It specifies CSVGEGGEYF.

V and J are TRBV4-1 and TRBJ2-1, with TRBD2 matching 11 bases. Germline trimming cut 6 bases from V and 4 bases from J; bases unmatched to any gene: 14. In germline, CDR1 is MGHRA, CDR2 YSYEKL. The CDR3 consists of 18 residues. CDR3 sequence reads: CASRDGTSGPLGYNEQFF. The DNA for the CDR3 is TGCGCCAGCAGAGACGGGACTAGCGGACCCTTGGGATACAATGAGCAGTTCTTC.

This clone was seen a handful of times. V and J are TRBV5-4 and TRBJ2-3; D is uncertain. CDR1 is SGHNT, CDR2 YYREEE, per germline (reference sequence). V was clipped by 3 bases and J by 6 bases, with 11 bases between them. The CDR3 contains 13 residues. This CDR3 reads CASSSFSSDTQYF. In DNA form, the CDR3 reads TGTGCCAGCAGCTCGTTTTCTTCGGATACGCAGTATTTT. Variable domain in full (rest from reference TRBV5-4 and TRBJ2-3): ETGVTQSPTHLIKTRGQQVTLRCSSQSGHNTVSWYQQALGQGPQFIFQYYREEENGRGNFPPRFSGLQFPNYSSELNVNALELDDSALYLCASSSFSSDTQYFGPGTRLTVL.

This clone was counted between two and nine times. The rearrangement links TRBV4-1 to TRBJ2-7; D is unclear. The CDR3 consists of 11 residues. V was cut by 0 bases and J by 5 bases, with 2 bases left in between. Per germline, CDR1 MGHRA and CDR2 YSYEKL. The DNA of the CDR3 is TGCGCCAGCAGCCAAGATAACGAGCAGTACTTC. The encoded protein is CASSQDNEQYF.

This clone was observed a handful of times. V usage is TRBV10-2 and J usage is TRBJ1-2, with 10 bases matching TRBD1. The CDR3 is 12 residues long. The V gene end was trimmed by 9 bases and the J gene end by 6 bases; junction bases not matched to a gene: 4. Germline values: CDR1 WSHSY, CDR2 SAAADI. The CDR3 sequence: CASRTGGDGYTF. CDR3 nucleotide sequence: TGCGCCAGTCGGACAGGGGGAGATGGCTACACCTTC.

The V gene is TRBV19, the J gene TRBJ2-6; D is possibly TRBD1 (6 bases). There are 14 residues in the CDR3. The V gene's germline CDR1 is LNHDA and CDR2 SQIVND (reference sequence). V dropped 3 bases and J dropped 4 bases, with 7 bases sitting between them. CDR3 region: CASSMGAGANVLTF. The CDR3 DNA reads as TGTGCCAGTAGTATGGGGGCCGGGGCCAACGTCCTGACTTTC.

This clone was seen more than once but under ten times. This rearrangement joins TRBV7-2 to TRBJ2-7; the match to TRBD2 covers 16 bases. The germline V gene has CDR1 SGHTA and CDR2 FQGNSA. Unmatched junction bases numbered 7, after V lost 5 bases and J lost 6 bases. The CDR3 loop spans 16 amino acids. The CDR3 DNA reads TGTGCCAGCAGCGCGGGACTAGCGGGAGGGCGGGGCGAGCAGTACTTC. Amino acid sequence: CASSAGLAGGRGEQYF.

V is TRBV9 and J is TRBJ2-7; 7 nucleotides line up with TRBD2. The germline gives CDR1 SGDLS, CDR2 YYNGEE. The CDR3 contains 17 residues. V lost 4 bases to trimming and J lost 7 bases; unmatched junction nucleotides: 20. This CDR3 reads CASSPCIWTRALLEQYF. DNA of the CDR3: TGTGCCAGCAGCCCCTGTATCTGGACTAGGGCCCTACTGGAGCAGTACTTC. Using reference TRBV9 and TRBJ2-7 for the parts outside the CDR3, the full variable domain is DSGVTQTPKHLITATGQRVTLRCSPRSGDLSVYWYQQSLDQGLQFLIQYYNGEERAKGNILERFSAQQFPDLHSELNLSSLELGDSALYFCASSPCIWTRALLEQYFGPGTRLTVT.